The 32 T cell receptor beta chains presented below share a single source sample, sequenced in a study of cytomegalovirus exposure and HLA in healthy donors (dated by TCRdb to 2017 to 2019). The library came from the immunoSEQ multiplex PCR assay. For the multiplex PCR, a mixture combining 60 forward primers for TCR Vbeta segments and 13 reverse primers for TCR Jbeta segments was used. TCRdb took this table from immuneACCESS and kept in-frame rearrangements with V and J called. Such tables lack part of the clones; where checked against another copy, unresolved V genes explain under half of the gap, and the rest is unexplained. The sample contains under 200,000 clones, 82% of them found a single time. The leading ten clones occupy 1.7% of the sample. The sequencing sample was made of PBMCs. The source is a woman aged 18-29 years in good health and CMV-seronegative.

The V gene is TRBV28, the J gene TRBJ2-2, with 9 nucleotides matching TRBD2. CDR3 length: 16 residues. CDR1 and CDR2 from the germline V gene are MDHEN and SYDVKM. After removal of 3 bases from V and 7 bases from J, the junction contained 9 bases not matched to a gene. CDR3 residues: CASSFPSGRFGGELFF. CDR3 in DNA: TGTGCCAGCAGTTTCCCCAGCGGGAGGTTTGGCGGGGAGCTGTTTTTT.

The chain combines TRBV7-9 with TRBJ2-3; a weak D match, TRBD2 (5 bases). CDR1 SEHNR and CDR2 FQNEAQ come from the germline V gene (reference sequence). The CDR3 consists of 13 residues. The germline V and J ends were trimmed by 11 bases and 0 bases, with 12 bases remaining between them. CDR3 in DNA: TGTGCCCTCGGGGAAGGCAGCACAGATACGCAGTATTTT. Translated, it gives CALGEGSTDTQYF.

J is TRBJ2-7 and V is TRBV13, with a tentative D call TRBD1 (5 bases). The CDR3 contains 13 residues. Trimming took off 8 bases at V and 3 bases at J, with 14 bases between the two ends. Looked up from germline, CDR1 is PRHDT and CDR2 is FYEKMQ (reference sequence). The CDR3 sequence: CASGRTPNYEQYF. DNA for the CDR3: TGTGCCAGCGGTAGGACACCTAACTACGAGCAGTACTTC.

On this clone: This sample also contains other DNA sequences that code for the same CDR3. The J gene is TRBJ2-3, the V gene TRBV27; TRBD2 matches 8 bases. Germline V gene lookup returns CDR1 MNHEY and CDR2 SMNVEV (reference sequence). This CDR3 has 14 residues. With 8 bases clipped from V and 0 bases from J, the junction kept 4 bases outside the gene matches. The CDR3 loop is CASHGRASTDTQYF. The CDR3 DNA follows: TGTGCCAGCCACGGGAGGGCTAGCACAGATACGCAGTATTTT.

Remarks on this clone: Sequence at one end of the junction differs from germline and may be a read error. This chain joins TRBV7-9 and TRBJ2-3, with 8 bases fitting TRBD1. The CDR3 is 15 residues long. The V gene's germline CDR1 is SEHNR and CDR2 FQNEAQ (reference sequence). The CDR3 DNA sequence: TGTTCCAGCAGCTTAGAACAGGGGGGCGCAGATACGCAGTATTTT. Protein sequence: CSSSLEQGGADTQYF.

The CDR3 region is CATSRVAGDRNEQFF. The CDR3 bases are TGTGCCACCAGCAGAGTGGCGGGCGATCGAAATGAGCAGTTCTTC. J is TRBJ2-1 and V is TRBV15, with D possibly TRBD2 on 5 matching bases. V lost 1 base and J 7 bases, leaving 14 bases between the germline ends. CDR3 length equals 15 residues. CDR1 is LNHNV, CDR2 YYDKDF, per germline (reference sequence).

The V gene is TRBV28, the J gene TRBJ2-2; 7 bases map to TRBD2. V was pared by 11 bases and J by 4 bases, with 7 bases of the junction left unmatched. Germline CDR1 MDHEN, CDR2 SYDVKM. The CDR3 spans 13 residues. CDR3 bases: TGTGCCGGGACTTCGGGGGGCACCGGGGAGCTGTTTTTT. Encoded protein: CAGTSGGTGELFF.

The V call is TRBV29-1, the J call TRBJ2-1; 13 nucleotides line up with TRBD2. The germline V gene has CDR1 SQVTM and CDR2 ANQGSEA. The CDR3 runs to 14 residues. Losses at the gene ends were 6 bases for V and 7 bases for J; bases not matched to a gene: 6. The CDR3 region is CSVRTSGSGNEQFF. The DNA for the CDR3 is TGCAGCGTAAGGACTAGCGGGAGCGGAAATGAGCAGTTCTTC.

The V and J genes are TRBV28 and TRBJ2-5; the D gene is possibly TRBD1 (5 bases). CDR1 and CDR2 (germline): MDHEN, SYDVKM. The CDR3 totals 14 residues. The germline V and J ends were trimmed by 3 bases and 6 bases, with 14 bases remaining between them. The chain's CDR3 is CASSFGAGPKTQYF. In nucleotides, the CDR3 is TGTGCCAGCAGTTTTGGAGCAGGGCCGAAGACCCAGTACTTC.

The rearrangement links TRBV6-5 to TRBJ1-2; the D is unclear. The CDR3 covers 13 residues. Germline values: CDR1 MNHEY, CDR2 SVGAGI. V lost 6 bases and J lost 9, with 17 bases in between. The CDR3, as DNA: TGTGCCAGCAGCTCAGACCCGACTTGTCGCTACACCTTC. This encodes CASSSDPTCRYTF.

The rearrangement uses TRBV6-1 and TRBJ1-2, with TRBD1 as a possible D gene (6 bases). The CDR3 length is 13 residues. Trimming stripped 4 bases from V and 11 bases from J, with 17 bases between. Germline loops: CDR1 MNHNS, CDR2 SASEGT. CDR3 coding DNA: TGTGCCAGCAGTGTGACAGGACGTGTGGGGTACACCTTC. Protein sequence: CASSVTGRVGYTF.

This sequence joins TRBV10-1 and TRBJ2-2; unclear D gene. The CDR3 runs 13 residues. Germline V lookup: CDR1 WNHNN, CDR2 SYGVQD (reference sequence). V was trimmed by 3 bases and J by 6 bases, leaving 8 bases between them. The CDR3 DNA reads TGCGCCAGCAGTGAACAGACCTCCGGGGAGCTGTTTTTT. It encodes CASSEQTSGELFF.

The chain combines TRBV29-1 with TRBJ2-1; 12 bases align to TRBD2. CDR3 length equals 15 residues. J gave up 9 bases and V 2 bases, and 8 bases lay outside the gene matches. The V gene's germline CDR1 is SQVTM and CDR2 ANQGSEA. The CDR3 region has the DNA TGCAGCGTTGAAAAGACTAGCGGGAGCGTTGGTGAGCAGTTCTTC. Amino acid sequence: CSVEKTSGSVGEQFF.

The chain has TRBV29-1 and TRBJ2-1; weak D call: TRBD1 (5 bases). In germline, CDR1 is SQVTM, CDR2 ANQGSEA. V lost 5 bases and J lost 8, with 10 bases in between. The CDR3 has 11 amino acids. CDR3 in DNA: TGCAGCGTTCAGGGTTTCGATGAGCAGTTCTTC. This gives the protein CSVQGFDEQFF.

This clone was picked up a small number of times. This chain uses TRBV27 with TRBJ2-7, with TRBD1 as a possible D gene (6 bases). Germline CDR1 reads MNHEY; CDR2 reads SMNVEV (reference sequence). CDR3 length: 14 residues. Trimming shortened V by 8 bases and J by 0 bases, and 14 bases separated the two germline ends. CDR3 DNA sequence: TGTGCCAGCCGTCCCGACAGGTTCTCCTACGAGCAGTACTTC. Amino acid sequence: CASRPDRFSYEQYF.

The V and J genes are TRBV11-2 and TRBJ2-1; D not resolved. Germline-derived CDR1 and CDR2 are SGHAT and FQNNGV. The CDR3 covers 15 residues. With 1 base removed from V and 0 bases from J, the gap between germline ends came to 7 bases. The CDR3 region is CASSLVLNSYNEQFF. CDR3 bases: TGTGCCAGCAGCTTAGTCCTTAACTCCTACAATGAGCAGTTCTTC. Full variable domain (rest looked up from reference TRBV11-2 and TRBJ2-1): EAGVAQSPRYKIIEKRQSVAFWCNPISGHATLYWYQQILGQGPKLLIQFQNNGVVDDSQLPKDRFSAERLKGVDSTLKIQPAKLEDSAVYLCASSLVLNSYNEQFFGPGTRLTVL.

V gene TRBV30 combines with J gene TRBJ1-5; D ambiguous. Germline assignment: CDR1 GTSNPN and CDR2 SVGIG (reference sequence). Trimming pared 2 bases from V and 0 bases from J, leaving 5 bases between. The CDR3 covers 13 residues. CDR3 nucleotide sequence: TGTGCCTGGAGTAGCTCTAGCAATCAGCCCCAGCATTTT. Translating gives CAWSSSSNQPQHF.

The V and J genes are TRBV7-2 and TRBJ2-3; D is ambiguous. The CDR3 consists of 15 residues. Germline CDR1 is SGHTA and CDR2 is FQGNSA. Trimming cost V 1 base and J 0 bases, with 8 bases left between them. CDR3 in DNA: TGTGCCAGCAGCTTAGTCCCGTCTAGCACAGATACGCAGTATTTT. Its translation: CASSLVPSSTDTQYF. The complete variable domain, with remaining parts taken from reference TRBV7-2 and TRBJ2-3, reads GAGVSQSPSNKVTEKGKDVELRCDPISGHTALYWYRQSLGQGLEFLIYFQGNSAPDKSGLPSDRFSAERTGGSVSTLTIQRTQQEDSAVYLCASSLVPSSTDTQYFGPGTRLTVL.

CDR3 nucleotides: TGTGCCAGCAGTTTGACTTTCAACAATGAGCAGTTCTTC. The encoded protein is CASSLTFNNEQFF. The V call is TRBV9, the J call TRBJ2-1; D unresolved. This CDR3 has 13 amino acids. The germline gives CDR1 SGDLS, CDR2 YYNGEE. Between the trimmed V and J ends, which lost 5 bases and 5 bases, there was a span of 11 bases. Looking up the rest from reference TRBV9 and TRBJ2-1 gives the full variable domain: DSGVTQTPKHLITATGQRVTLRCSPRSGDLSVYWYQQSLDQGLQFLIQYYNGEERAKGNILERFSAQQFPDLHSELNLSSLELGDSALYFCASSLTFNNEQFFGPGTRLTVL.

This clone was seen more than once but under ten times. The chain carries TRBV15 and TRBJ2-7; TRBD1 might be the D (6 bases). Germline values: CDR1 LNHNV, CDR2 YYDKDF (reference sequence). V lost 0 bases and J 5 bases, leaving 14 bases between the germline ends. This CDR3 contains 15 residues. The CDR3 nucleotides read TGTGCCACCAGCAGAGATCGCGGGCAGGGGCACGAGCAGTACTTC. Its translation: CATSRDRGQGHEQYF.

This clone occurred once. The rearrangement joins TRBV28 to TRBJ2-3; D is unresolved. Trimming cost V 2 bases and J 0 bases, with 9 bases left between them. Germline assignment: CDR1 MDHEN and CDR2 SYDVKM. This CDR3 is built from 15 residues. CDR3 DNA sequence: TGTGCCAGCAGTTTAGGTGCGGTGAGCACAGATACGCAGTATTTT. Translated: CASSLGAVSTDTQYF.

The J gene is TRBJ1-1, the V gene TRBV19, with 9 bases that match TRBD1. Losses at the gene ends were 7 bases for V and 3 bases for J; bases not matched to a gene: 3. The CDR3 extends over 13 amino acids. In germline, CDR1 is LNHDA, CDR2 SQIVND (reference sequence). The chain's CDR3 is CASKRTGDTEAFF. CDR3 DNA: TGTGCCAGTAAGAGGACAGGGGACACTGAAGCTTTCTTT.

The count of this clone is one. This chain uses TRBV29-1 with TRBJ2-7; 9 bases are a match to TRBD1. This CDR3 has 15 amino acids. V gave up 7 bases and J gave up 5 bases; unmatched junction bases: 15. Germline V gene lookup returns CDR1 SQVTM and CDR2 ANQGSEA. Here the CDR3 reads CSATKLDRGVHEQYF. The CDR3 DNA follows: TGCAGCGCCACCAAATTGGACAGGGGAGTCCACGAGCAGTACTTC.

The chain links TRBV6-6 to TRBJ1-1; no clear D. Trimming removed 5 bases from V and 1 base from J, with 14 bases in between. The germline gives CDR1 MNHNY, CDR2 SVGAGI (reference sequence). The CDR3 contains 15 residues. This CDR3 reads CASSKPGYRNTEAFF. The CDR3 nucleotides are TGTGCCAGCAGTAAACCGGGATACCGGAACACTGAAGCTTTCTTT.

V gene TRBV18 combines with J gene TRBJ2-5; D is unclear. CDR1 KGHSH and CDR2 LQKENI come from the germline V gene. The CDR3 contains 16 residues. V shed 2 bases and J shed 2 bases, with 15 bases lying between them. CDR3 coding DNA: TGTGCCAGCTCACCAGGATTCGGGTCTTCGCAAGAGACCCAGTACTTC. It codes for CASSPGFGSSQETQYF.

The CDR3 coding sequence is TGTGCCAGCAGCCAACAGGGTTTGAGGACTGAAGCTTTCTTT. Translation: CASSQQGLRTEAFF. The V call is TRBV13, the J call TRBJ1-1; a possible D gene is TRBD1 (6 bases). This CDR3 spans 14 amino acids. CDR1 is PRHDT, CDR2 FYEKMQ, per germline (reference sequence). The V end lost 5 bases, the J end lost 5 bases, and 15 bases lay between the germline ends.

J is TRBJ1-1 and V is TRBV10-2; the match to TRBD1 covers 11 bases. The CDR3 spans 17 residues. Germline loops: CDR1 WSHSY, CDR2 SAAADI. V was clipped by 6 bases and J by 5 bases; unmatched bases: 14. CDR3 region: CASRLTGTGGRWTEAFF. CDR3 bases: TGCGCCAGCAGGCTAACCGGGACAGGGGGGAGATGGACTGAAGCTTTCTTT.

This sequence joins TRBV7-2 and TRBJ2-4, with D uncertain. The germline V and J ends were trimmed by 0 bases and 4 bases, with 13 bases remaining between them. The CDR3 extends over 16 amino acids. Germline lookup yields CDR1 SGHTA and CDR2 FQGNSA. The CDR3 region has the DNA TGTGCCAGCAGCTTAGCAACCGGAGTCCTTAAAAACATTCAGTACTTC. Its translation is CASSLATGVLKNIQYF.

The chain uses TRBV15 and TRBJ1-1; the D is unclear. The CDR3 totals 11 residues. In germline, CDR1 is LNHNV, CDR2 YYDKDF (reference sequence). V gave up 9 bases and J gave up 5 bases, with 10 bases separating them. The CDR3: CATRGLTEAFF. For the CDR3, the DNA is TGTGCCACGAGAGGCTTGACTGAAGCTTTCTTT.

The chain uses TRBV7-8 and TRBJ2-7, with 7 nucleotides matching TRBD2. The CDR3 consists of 16 residues. Germline V gene sequence: CDR1 SGHVS, CDR2 FQNEAQ. V trimming: 3 bases; J trimming: 1 base; junction bases outside the gene matches: 9. CDR3 sequence: CASSLSGLVMSYEQYF. In nucleotides, the CDR3 is TGTGCCAGCAGCTTGAGCGGACTAGTGATGTCCTACGAGCAGTACTTC. Using reference TRBV7-8 and TRBJ2-7 for the parts outside the CDR3, the full variable domain is GAGVSQSPRYKVAKRGQDVALRCDPISGHVSLFWYQQALGQGPEFLTYFQNEAQLDKSGLPSDRFFAERPEGSVSTLKIQRTQQEDSAVYLCASSLSGLVMSYEQYFGPGTRLTVT.

CDR3 sequence reads: CSAPGQGGDEQYF. The CDR3 DNA reads as TGCAGCGCCCCCGGACAGGGGGGGGACGAGCAGTACTTC. The chain uses TRBV29-1 and TRBJ2-7; TRBD1 matches 10 bases. CDR1 and CDR2 from the germline V gene are SQVTM and ANQGSEA. Trimming cost V 7 bases and J 5 bases; bases outside gene matches: 8. The CDR3 totals 13 residues.

The chain joins TRBV4-3 to TRBJ1-4, with 7 nucleotides matching TRBD1. V shed 4 bases and J 8 bases; nucleotides not matched to a gene: 10. Germline V gene sequence: CDR1 LGHNA, CDR2 YSLEER. CDR3 length equals 15 residues. The CDR3: CASSLTTGRREKLFF. CDR3 DNA: TGCGCCAGCAGCCTGACGACAGGGAGGCGGGAAAAACTGTTTTTT.